This T cell receptor (beta chain) was recorded in a study of technical replicates of blood from a few donors. Germline V gene sequence: CDR1 LGHNA, CDR2 YNFKEQ. This CDR3 spans 17 amino acids. Data came from immunoSEQ multiplex PCR; TCRdb stores just in-frame clones and leaves some out. Of about 81,000 clones in the sample, 90% to 97% were seen once. Notes on this clone: The junction differs from germline at one of its ends, possibly a read error. The sample has other DNA sequences that encode this CDR3 too.

The sequencing sample was made of T cells isolated from PBMCs. This TCR was recovered from a human donor in good health. V is TRBV4-2 and J is TRBJ1-1; 7 bases align to TRBD1. CDR3 residues: CASSQDTRGRLGTEAFF. The CDR3 region has the DNA TGTGCTAGCAGCCAAGATACGAGGGGGCGGTTGGGAACTGAAGCTTTCTTT.